This TCR beta chain was profiled in a study of cytomegalovirus exposure and HLA in healthy donors. Study-wide results and caveats: From TCR beta sequences, most subjects' HLA-A and HLA-B alleles were reportedly predicted accurately.

The study ran its PCR with 60 Vbeta and 13 Jbeta primers. TCRdb's copy holds only in-frame clones and misses some; the assay was immunoSEQ multiplex PCR. Of 140,000 to 150,000 clones detected, roughly 80% appear once; the ten largest clones hold around 7.1%. Remarks on this clone: Its antigen is not identified.

CDR3 size: 18 residues. Per the germline V gene, CDR1 is SGHRS and CDR2 is YFSETQ. J gave up 0 bases and V 2 bases, and 9 bases lay outside the gene matches. This rearrangement joins TRBV5-1 to TRBJ2-1; 9 nucleotides agree with TRBD2. The sequenced sample was PBMCs. This TCR was recovered from a woman in her thirties or forties in good health and CMV-seropositive. The CDR3 DNA reads as TGCGCCAGCAGCTTATCACCCCGACTAGCGGACTCCTACAATGAGCAGTTCTTC. This sequence encodes CASSLSPRLADSYNEQFF. Complete variable domain (other parts from reference TRBV5-1 and TRBJ2-1): KAGVTQTPRYLIKTRGQQVTLSCSPISGHRSVSWYQQTPGQGLQFLFEYFSETQRNKGNFPGRFSGRQFSNSRSEMNVSTLELGDSALYLCASSLSPRLADSYNEQFFGPGTRLTVL.